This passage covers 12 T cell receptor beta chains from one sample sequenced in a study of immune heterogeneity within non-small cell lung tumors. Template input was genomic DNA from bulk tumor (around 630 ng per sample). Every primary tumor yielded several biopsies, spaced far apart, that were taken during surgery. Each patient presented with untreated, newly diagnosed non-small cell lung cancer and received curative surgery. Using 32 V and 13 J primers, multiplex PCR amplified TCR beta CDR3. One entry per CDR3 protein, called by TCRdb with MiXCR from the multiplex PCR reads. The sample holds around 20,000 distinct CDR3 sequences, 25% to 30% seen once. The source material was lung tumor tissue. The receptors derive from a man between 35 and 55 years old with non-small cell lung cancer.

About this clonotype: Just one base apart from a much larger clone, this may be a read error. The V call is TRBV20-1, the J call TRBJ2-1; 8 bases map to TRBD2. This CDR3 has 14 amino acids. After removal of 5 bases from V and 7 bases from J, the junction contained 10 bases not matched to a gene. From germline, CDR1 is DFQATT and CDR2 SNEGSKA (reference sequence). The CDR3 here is CSAYRSGTLNEQFF. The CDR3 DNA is TGCAGTGCTTACCGTAGCGGGACTCTAAATGAGCAGTTCTTC.

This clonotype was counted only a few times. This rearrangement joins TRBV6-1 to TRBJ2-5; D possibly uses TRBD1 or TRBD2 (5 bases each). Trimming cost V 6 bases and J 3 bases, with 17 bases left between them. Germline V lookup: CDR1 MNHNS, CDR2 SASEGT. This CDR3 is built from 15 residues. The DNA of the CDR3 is TGTGCCAGCAGGGGCTCCCTTGGGGGAGAAGAGACCCAGTACTTC. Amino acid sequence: CASRGSLGGEETQYF.

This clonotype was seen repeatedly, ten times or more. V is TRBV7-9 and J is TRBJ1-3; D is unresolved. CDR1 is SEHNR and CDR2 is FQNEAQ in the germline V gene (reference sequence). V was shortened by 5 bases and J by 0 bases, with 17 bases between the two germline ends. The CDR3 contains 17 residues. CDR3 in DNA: TGTGCCAGCAGCCTGGACCGCTGGGGAACCTCTGGAAACACCATATATTTT. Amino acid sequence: CASSLDRWGTSGNTIYF.

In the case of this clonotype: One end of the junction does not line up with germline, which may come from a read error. For the CDR3, the DNA is TGTGCCAGCGGCCAACAGGGTGGCACTGAGGCTTTCTTT. It yields the protein CASGQQGGTEAFF. This chain uses TRBV14 with TRBJ1-1, with D perhaps TRBD1 (6 bases). Germline-derived CDR1 and CDR2 are SGHDN and FVKESK. The CDR3 extends over 13 amino acids.

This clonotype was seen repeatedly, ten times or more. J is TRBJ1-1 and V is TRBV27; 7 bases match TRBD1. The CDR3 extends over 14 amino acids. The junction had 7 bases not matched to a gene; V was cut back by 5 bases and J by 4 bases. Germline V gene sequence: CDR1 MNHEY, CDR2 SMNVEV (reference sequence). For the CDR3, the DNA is TGTGCCAGCAGTCAGGCAGGGGACAGCACTGAAGCTTTCTTT. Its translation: CASSQAGDSTEAFF.

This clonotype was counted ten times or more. This chain's CDR3 is CASRQGQNSPLHF. The DNA for the CDR3 is TGTGCCAGCAGACAGGGTCAGAATTCACCCCTCCACTTT. The chain joins TRBV9 to TRBJ1-6; a possible D gene is TRBD1 (6 bases). Germline CDR1 and CDR2: SGDLS and YYNGEE. This CDR3 region has 13 residues. The germline V and J ends were trimmed by 5 bases and 7 bases, with 10 bases remaining between them.

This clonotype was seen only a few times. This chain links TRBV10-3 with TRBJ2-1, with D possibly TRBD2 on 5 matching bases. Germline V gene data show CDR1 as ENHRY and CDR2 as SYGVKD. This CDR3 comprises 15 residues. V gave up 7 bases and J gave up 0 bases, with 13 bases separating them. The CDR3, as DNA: TGTGCCATCATGGCCGCCACTAGCTCCTACAATGAGCAGTTCTTC. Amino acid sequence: CAIMAATSSYNEQFF.

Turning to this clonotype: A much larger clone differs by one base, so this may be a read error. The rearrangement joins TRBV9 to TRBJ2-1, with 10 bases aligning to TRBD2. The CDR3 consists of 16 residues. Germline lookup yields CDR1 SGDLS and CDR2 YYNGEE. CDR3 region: CARSAGLADYYNEQFF. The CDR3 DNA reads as TGTGCCAGGAGCGCCGGACTAGCGGACTACTACAATGAGCAGTTCTTC.

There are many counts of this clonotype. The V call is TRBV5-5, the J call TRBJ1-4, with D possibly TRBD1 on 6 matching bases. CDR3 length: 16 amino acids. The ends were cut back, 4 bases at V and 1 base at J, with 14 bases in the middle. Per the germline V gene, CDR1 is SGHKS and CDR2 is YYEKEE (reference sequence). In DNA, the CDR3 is TGTGCCAGCAGCCCGGGTCACAGGGAAACTAATGAAAAACTGTTTTTT. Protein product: CASSPGHRETNEKLFF.

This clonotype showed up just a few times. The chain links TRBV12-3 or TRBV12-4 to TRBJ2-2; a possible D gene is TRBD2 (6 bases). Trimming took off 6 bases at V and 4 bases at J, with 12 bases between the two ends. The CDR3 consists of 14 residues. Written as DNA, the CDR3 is TGTGCCAGCAGCCAGGGAGGAGTCACCGGGGAGCTGTTTTTT. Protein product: CASSQGGVTGELFF.

This CDR3 reads CASSLDLMSGGSRETQYF. The DNA of the CDR3 is TGTGCCAGCAGCTTAGACCTGATGTCGGGAGGGAGTCGAGAGACCCAGTACTTC. This chain links TRBV11-2 with TRBJ2-5, with TRBD2 matching 8 bases. The CDR3 length is 18 residues. From germline, CDR1 is SGHAT and CDR2 FQNNGV. The junction had 13 bases not matched to a gene; V was cut back by 0 bases and J by 4 bases.

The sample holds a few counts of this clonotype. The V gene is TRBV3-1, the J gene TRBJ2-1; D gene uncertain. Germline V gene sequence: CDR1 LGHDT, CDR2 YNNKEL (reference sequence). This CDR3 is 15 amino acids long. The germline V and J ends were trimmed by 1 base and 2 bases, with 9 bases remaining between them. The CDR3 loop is CASSQAGGTYNEQFF. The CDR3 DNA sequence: TGTGCCAGCAGCCAAGCGGGTGGGACCTACAATGAGCAGTTCTTC.